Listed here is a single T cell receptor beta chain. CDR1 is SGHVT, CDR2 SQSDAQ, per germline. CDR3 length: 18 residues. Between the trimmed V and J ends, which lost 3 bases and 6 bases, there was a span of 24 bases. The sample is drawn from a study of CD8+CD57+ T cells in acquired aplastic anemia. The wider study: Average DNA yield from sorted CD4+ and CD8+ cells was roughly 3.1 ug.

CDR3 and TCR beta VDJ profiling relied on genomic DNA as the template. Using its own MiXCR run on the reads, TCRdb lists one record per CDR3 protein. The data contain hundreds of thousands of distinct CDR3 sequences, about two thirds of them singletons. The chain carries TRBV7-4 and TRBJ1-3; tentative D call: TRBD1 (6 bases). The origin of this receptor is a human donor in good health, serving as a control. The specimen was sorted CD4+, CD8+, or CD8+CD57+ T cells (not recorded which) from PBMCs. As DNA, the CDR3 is TGTGCCAGCAGCTTGGCTAGCGGGGGGCCGGGAGACCCAAACACCATATATTTT. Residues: CASSLASGGPGDPNTIYF.